The present T cell receptor (beta chain) was sequenced within a study of blood T cell repertoires in COVID-19. Profiled with immunoSEQ multiplex PCR; TCRdb holds only in-frame clones, not every one. The repertoire holds roughly 300,000 clones, with 70% to 90% as singletons. This CDR3 is 16 amino acids long. Trimming took off 2 bases at V and 7 bases at J, with 17 bases between the two ends. CDR1 and CDR2 from the germline V gene are LNHDA and SQIVND (reference sequence). The chain is built from TRBV19 and TRBJ2-2; D might be TRBD2 (5 bases). The receptor comes from a woman aged 25 to 39 who had recovered from COVID-19. The source material was PBMCs or T cells enriched from blood (not recorded which). CDR3 protein: CASSILQTPGIGELFF. The CDR3 nucleotides are TGTGCCAGTAGTATACTCCAAACCCCGGGAATCGGGGAGCTGTTTTTT.